This TCR beta chain originates from a study of blood T cell repertoires in COVID-19. Method: immunoSEQ multiplex PCR; TCRdb's copy keeps in-frame clones and lacks some. The data contain 140,000 to 150,000 clones, 85% of them singletons. Germline V CDR1 and CDR2: MNHEY, SVGEGT. Unmatched junction bases numbered 9, after V lost 2 bases and J lost 0 bases. The CDR3 length is 18 residues. The sample consisted of peripheral blood. The origin of this receptor is a woman in her 40s with active or convalescent COVID-19. This rearrangement joins TRBV6-2 or TRBV6-3 to TRBJ1-5, with 8 bases matching TRBD1. The CDR3 spells CASSYPPGQVGSNQPQHF. For the CDR3, the DNA is TGTGCCAGCAGTTACCCCCCGGGACAGGTTGGTAGCAATCAGCCCCAGCATTTT.